The T cell receptor beta chain under discussion was sequenced for a study of early T cells in non-severe SARS-CoV-2 infection. Across the whole study: Bulk RNA taken from unsorted whole blood was sequenced, leaving chains unpaired.

Germline CDR1 and CDR2: LGHDT and YNNKEL (reference sequence). This CDR3 is 16 amino acids long. V was pared by 1 base and J by 7 bases, with 17 bases between. Tagging with unique molecular identifiers was applied to individual cDNA molecules. TCRdb reprocessed the 5' RACE reads via MiXCR and lists one record per CDR3 protein. Of fewer than 30,000 distinct CDR3 sequences in the sample, 4% to 5.5% were seen once. Judged by abundance, this clonotype is medium-sized. Its specificity is not known. Study-level points and caveats: Matching with VDJdb favored anti-spike CD8 responses (missing private and CD4 specificities).

Specimen: whole blood. V gene TRBV3-1 combines with J gene TRBJ2-1, with D possibly being TRBD1 or TRBD2 (6 bases each). The receptor was derived from an adult who was a healthcare worker with PCR-confirmed SARS-CoV-2 infection or an uninfected control (not recorded which). CDR3 sequence (DNA): TGTGCCAGCAGCCAAGGAAAAGGGGGGCGGAGGAATGAGCAGTTCTTC. Its protein product is CASSQGKGGRRNEQFF.